This T cell receptor (beta chain) was sequenced during a study of shared clonotypes between healthy human individuals. About the study: CD4 naive and memory got three plates each, CD8 naive two, CD8 memory one. Study conclusions and caveats: Clonotypes shared by all four donors outscored non-shared clonotypes in generation probability.

Negatively enriched CD4+ T cells were divided by CD45RA into naive and memory. Deep-level assay runs were performed. The protocol was immunoSEQ multiplex PCR, while the TCRdb copy is restricted to in-frame clones and leaves out a portion. The sample has about 2.4 million clones, 90% to 95% seen once; the top ten hold more than 0.35%. CDR3 size: 17 residues. Germline loops: CDR1 ENHRY, CDR2 SYGVKD. Trimming removed 6 bases at V and 3 bases at J, with 20 bases between. On this clone: The antigen remains undetermined.

V usage is TRBV10-3 and J usage is TRBJ2-2, with D possibly TRBD1 on 5 matching bases. This sequence was found in a man aged 18-30 years in good health. Some clones in this sample may be carry-over from other donors' samples. Sequencing was performed on naive CD4+ T cells from PBMCs. Subset reported: CD45RA+ positively selected. The CDR3 is CAISPWGQSWDTGELFF. Written as DNA, the CDR3 is TGTGCCATCAGCCCTTGGGGCCAAAGTTGGGACACCGGGGAGCTGTTTTTT.